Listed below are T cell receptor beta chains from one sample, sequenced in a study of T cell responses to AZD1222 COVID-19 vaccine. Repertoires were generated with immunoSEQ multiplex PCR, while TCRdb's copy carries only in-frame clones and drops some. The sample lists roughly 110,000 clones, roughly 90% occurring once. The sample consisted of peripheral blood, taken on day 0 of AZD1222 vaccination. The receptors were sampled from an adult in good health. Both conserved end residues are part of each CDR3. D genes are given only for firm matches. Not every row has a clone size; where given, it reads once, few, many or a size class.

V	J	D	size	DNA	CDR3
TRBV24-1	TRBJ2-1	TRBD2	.	TGTGCCACCAGTGACAGTATAGCGGGAGTACGACCGGGAGAGCAGTTCTTC	CATSDSIAGVRPGEQFF
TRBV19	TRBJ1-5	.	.	TGTGCCAGTAGCAACAGAGGCAATCAGCCCCAGCATTTT	CASSNRGNQPQHF
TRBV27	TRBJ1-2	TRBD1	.	TGTGCCAGCAGCTCGACAGGGGGCTATGGCTACACCTTC	CASSSTGGYGYTF
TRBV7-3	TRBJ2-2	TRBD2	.	TGTGCCAGCAGCCTCTCCCCACTAGCGGCGAACACCGGGGAGCTGTTTTTT	CASSLSPLAANTGELFF
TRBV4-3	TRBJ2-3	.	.	TGCGCCAGCAGCCAAGCTGGGTCTAGCTCTCGCACAGATACGCAGTATTTT	CASSQAGSSSRTDTQYF
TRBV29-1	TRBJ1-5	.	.	TGCAGCGTTGAAGCTGGGGTTGATCAGCCCCAGCATTTT	CSVEAGVDQPQHF
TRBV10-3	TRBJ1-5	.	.	TGTGCCATCAGTGAGTCGACCCCTGGACAGTCAGGGCAGCATTTT	CAISESTPGQSGQHF
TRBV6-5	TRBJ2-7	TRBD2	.	TGTGCCAGCAGTTATGCAGGGACTAGCGGGGATTACGAGCAGTACTTC	CASSYAGTSGDYEQYF
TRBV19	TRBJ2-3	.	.	TGTGCCAGTAGTAAGGCCAAGATAGCTACGCAGTATTTT	CASSKAKIATQYF
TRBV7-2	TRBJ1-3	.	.	TGTGCCAGCAGCTTCGGACAGATCTCTGGAAACACCATATATTTT	CASSFGQISGNTIYF
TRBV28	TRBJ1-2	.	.	TGTGCCAGCAGTTTGAATGTCTATGGCTACACCTTC	CASSLNVYGYTF
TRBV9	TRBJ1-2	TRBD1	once	TGTGCCAGCAGCGCCACGACAGGGGGAGTTGATGGCTACACCTTC	CASSATTGGVDGYTF
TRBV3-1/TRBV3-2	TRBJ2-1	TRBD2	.	TGTGCCAGCAGCCAATTTCCGAGCGGGAGTTCCTACAATGAGCAGTTCTTC	CASSQFPSGSSYNEQFF
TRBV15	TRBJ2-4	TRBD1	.	TGTGCCACCAGCCTACGGACAGGACAAAGCATTCAGTACTTC	CATSLRTGQSIQYF
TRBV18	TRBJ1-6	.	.	TGTGCCAGCTCACCACAATCGGGGGGTAGAGGTTCACCCCTCCACTTT	CASSPQSGGRGSPLHF
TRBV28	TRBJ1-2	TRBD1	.	TGTGCCAGCAGTTCCGGACAGGGCAACTATGGCTACACCTTC	CASSSGQGNYGYTF
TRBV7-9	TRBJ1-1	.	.	TGTGCCAGCAGCTTAGACACTGGCACTGAAGCTTTCTTT	CASSLDTGTEAFF
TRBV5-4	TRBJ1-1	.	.	TGTGCCAGCAGCTCCGGGGCGGGGGACACTGAAGCTTTCTTT	CASSSGAGDTEAFF
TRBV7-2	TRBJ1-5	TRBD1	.	TGTGCCAGCAGCTCCTGGACAGGGGGATTGGGTCAGCCCCAGCATTTT	CASSSWTGGLGQPQHF
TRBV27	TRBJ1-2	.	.	TGTGCCAGCAGTTTCTCGGCAGGGTATGGCTACACCTTC	CASSFSAGYGYTF
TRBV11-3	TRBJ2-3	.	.	TGTGCCAGCACCCGGAGGGGAAAAAGCACAGATACGCAGTATTTT	CASTRRGKSTDTQYF
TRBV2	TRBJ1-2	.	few	TGTGCCAGCCTGCAGTATGGCTACACCTTC	CASLQYGYTF
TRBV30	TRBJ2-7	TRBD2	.	TGTGCCTGGAGTGGGACGGGACTAGCCTACGAGCAGTACTTC	CAWSGTGLAYEQYF
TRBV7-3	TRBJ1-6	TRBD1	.	TGTGCCAGCAGCTATCTAAACAGGGGGAATTCACCCCTCCACTTT	CASSYLNRGNSPLHF
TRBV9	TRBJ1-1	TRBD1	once	TGTGCCAGCAGCGTCGGGACAGGGGGCGAACCTTTCTTT	CASSVGTGGEPFF
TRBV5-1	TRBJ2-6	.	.	TGCGCCAGCAGCTTGGGCGCCCGACGAAGCTCTGGGGCCAACGTCCTGACTTTC	CASSLGARRSSGANVLTF
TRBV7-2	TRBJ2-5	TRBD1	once	TGTGCCAGCAGCTACCAGGGGGTGAGAGAGACCCAGTACTTC	CASSYQGVRETQYF
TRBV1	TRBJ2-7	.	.	TGCACCAGCAGCCAAAGTTCCAGTGGACTAGCGGGAGTTTTATCCTACGAGCAGTACTTC	CTSSQSSSGLAGVLSYEQYF